This T cell receptor (beta chain) was identified in a study of cytomegalovirus exposure and HLA in healthy donors. PCR amplification relied on 60 Vbeta primers (plus 13 Jbeta primers). Libraries were prepared by immunoSEQ multiplex PCR; TCRdb keeps only in-frame clonotypes and omits some of them. The sample records tens of thousands of clones, roughly 90% being singletons. Concerning this clone: Its specificity is unknown.

General study points: A previous analysis found most TCR beta V segments productive roughly 90% or roughly 30% of the time. Through in vitro validation, three CMV-associated chains were shown to be specific for CMV antigens.

The germline CDR1 and CDR2 sequences are SGHTS and YDEGEE. V lost 6 bases and J lost 7, with 20 bases in between. The CDR3 loop spans 15 amino acids. Donors counted as nominally healthy when sampled, yet unrecorded immune exposures were likely. Input material: PBMCs. The TCR was taken from a woman between 35 and 50 years old in good health and CMV-seropositive. V is TRBV5-8 and J is TRBJ1-5; D is perhaps TRBD1 (6 bases). In DNA form, the CDR3 reads TGTGCCAGCACGGGCTTTGGGGGCGCCTGGCAGCCCCAGCATTTT. It translates to CASTGFGGAWQPQHF.